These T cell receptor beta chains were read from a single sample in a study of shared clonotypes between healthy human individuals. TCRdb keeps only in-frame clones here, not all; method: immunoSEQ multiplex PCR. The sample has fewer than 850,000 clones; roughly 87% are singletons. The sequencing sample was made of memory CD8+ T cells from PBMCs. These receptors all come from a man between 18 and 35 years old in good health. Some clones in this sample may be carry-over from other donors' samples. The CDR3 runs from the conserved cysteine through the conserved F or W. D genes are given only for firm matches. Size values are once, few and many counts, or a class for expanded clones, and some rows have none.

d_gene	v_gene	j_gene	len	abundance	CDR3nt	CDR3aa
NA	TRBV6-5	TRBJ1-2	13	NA	TGTGCCAGCAGTTATGACACCAACTATGGCTACACCTTC	CASSYDTNYGYTF
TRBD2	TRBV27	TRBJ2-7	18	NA	TGTGCCAGCAGTCCCCGCTCCCTGACTAGCGGGAGCTCCTACGAGCAGTACTTC	CASSPRSLTSGSSYEQYF
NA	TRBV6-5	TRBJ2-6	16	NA	TGTGCCAGCAGTTACATAACGGGCCCCGCAGCCAACGTCCTGACTTTC	CASSYITGPAANVLTF
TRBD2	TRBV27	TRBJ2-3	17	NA	TGTGCCAGCAGAAACAGAAGACTAGCGGGAGCGACAGATACGCAGTATTTT	CASRNRRLAGATDTQYF
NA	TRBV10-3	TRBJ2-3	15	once	TGTGCCATCTCAGGGCGGATGGCGCGGGCAGATACGCAGTATTTT	CAISGRMARADTQYF
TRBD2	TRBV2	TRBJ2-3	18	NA	TGTGCCAGCAGTGAGGGTAGCGGGAGCTGGTGGGTCACAGATACGCAGTATTTT	CASSEGSGSWWVTDTQYF
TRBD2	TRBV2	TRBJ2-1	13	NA	TGTGCCATCCTAATACGCGGGAGGAATGAGCAGTTCTTC	CAILIRGRNEQFF
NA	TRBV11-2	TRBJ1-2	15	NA	TGTGCCAGCAGCTTAGGGGGTGTGGAACTCGATGGCTACACCTTC	CASSLGGVELDGYTF
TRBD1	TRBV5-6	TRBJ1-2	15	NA	TGTGCCAGCAGCCAAAGTACAGGGGTCCGGTATGGCTACACCTTC	CASSQSTGVRYGYTF
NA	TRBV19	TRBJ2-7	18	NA	TGTGCCAGTAGTATCTCAGCCGGTAGTTTAGGGGAAGGAGACGAGCAGTACTTC	CASSISAGSLGEGDEQYF
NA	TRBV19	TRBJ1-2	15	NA	TGTGCCAGTAGTATGGGGCTGCAGGGGCTTAGTGGCTACACCTTC	CASSMGLQGLSGYTF
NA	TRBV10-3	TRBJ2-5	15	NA	TGTGCCATCAGTGAGGCAGGGATTGCTCAAGAGACCCAGTACTTC	CAISEAGIAQETQYF
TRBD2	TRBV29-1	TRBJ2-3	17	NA	TGCAGCGCTGCGGGGACGTTAGCGGGAGGGTTTTTGGATACGCAGTATTTT	CSAAGTLAGGFLDTQYF
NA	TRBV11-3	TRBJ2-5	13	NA	TGTGCCAGCAGCCTTTGGAGACAAGAGACCCAGTACTTC	CASSLWRQETQYF
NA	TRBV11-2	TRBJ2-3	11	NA	TGTGCCAGCAGAGAAGGGAATACGCAGTATTTT	CASREGNTQYF
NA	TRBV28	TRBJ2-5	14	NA	TGTGCCAGCAGTTTTAGAGCGGTCCAAGAGACCCAGTACTTC	CASSFRAVQETQYF
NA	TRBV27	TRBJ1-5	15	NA	TGTGCCAGCAGTTTATCTAGTTATAGCAATCAGCCCCAGCATTTT	CASSLSSYSNQPQHF
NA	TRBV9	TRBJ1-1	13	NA	TGTGCCAGCAGCGTAGGGGTGGGCACTGAAGCTTTCTTT	CASSVGVGTEAFF
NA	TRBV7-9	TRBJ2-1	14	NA	TGTGCCAGCAGCTTAGGGGGGGTGTACAATGAGCAGTTCTTC	CASSLGGVYNEQFF
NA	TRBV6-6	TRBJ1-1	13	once	TGTGCCGGAAAGCTGGGCCTAGGGGCTGAAGCTTTCTTT	CAGKLGLGAEAFF
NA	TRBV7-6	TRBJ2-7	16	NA	TGTGCCAGCAGCTTAGTCCCAGGACCGGGCCGAAACGAGCAGTACTTC	CASSLVPGPGRNEQYF
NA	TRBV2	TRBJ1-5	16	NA	TGTGCCAGCGTTGGGAACAAGCTTCGGGAAGGGCAGCCCCAGCATTTT	CASVGNKLREGQPQHF
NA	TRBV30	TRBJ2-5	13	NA	TGTGCCTGGAGTGTACGGTACCAAGAGACCCAGTACTTC	CAWSVRYQETQYF
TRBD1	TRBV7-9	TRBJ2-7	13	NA	TGTGCCAGCAGCCCCGACAGGGACTACGAGCAGTACTTC	CASSPDRDYEQYF
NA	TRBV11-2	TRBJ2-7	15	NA	TGTGCCAGCAGCTTTTGGTCTGGTAGCTCCTACGAGCAGTACTTC	CASSFWSGSSYEQYF
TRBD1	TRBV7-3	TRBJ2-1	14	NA	TGTGCCAGCAGCCCGGGACAGGGGTACAATGAGCAGTTCTTC	CASSPGQGYNEQFF
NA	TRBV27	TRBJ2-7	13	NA	TGTGCCAGCAGTTTATGGCTGACTACTGAGCAGTACTTC	CASSLWLTTEQYF
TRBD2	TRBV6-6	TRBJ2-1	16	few	TGTGCCAGCAGGGAACCCGGACTAGTTGAAAACAATGAGCAGTTCTTC	CASREPGLVENNEQFF
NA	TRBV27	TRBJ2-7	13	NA	TGTGCCAGCAGTTTGGGACACCGGTACGAGCAGTACTTC	CASSLGHRYEQYF
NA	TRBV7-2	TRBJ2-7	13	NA	TGTGCCAGCAGCTTAGTATCCAACTACGAGCAGTACTTC	CASSLVSNYEQYF
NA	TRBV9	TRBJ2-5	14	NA	TGTGCCAGCAGCGAGGAGGGGAGCCAAGAGACCCAGTACTTC	CASSEEGSQETQYF
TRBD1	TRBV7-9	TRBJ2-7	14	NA	TGTGCCAGCAGGGCGGGACAGGGTAACCACGAGCAGTACTTC	CASRAGQGNHEQYF
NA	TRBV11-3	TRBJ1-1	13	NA	TGTGCCAGCAGCGAAGGACGGGGGCTTGAAGCTTTCTTT	CASSEGRGLEAFF
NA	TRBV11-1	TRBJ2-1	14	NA	TGTGCCAGCAGCCAAACCGGGCGATCCAATGAGCAGTTCTTC	CASSQTGRSNEQFF
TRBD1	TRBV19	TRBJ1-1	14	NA	TGTGCCAGCCGGGACAGGGGCGGGAGAACTGAAGCTTTCTTT	CASRDRGGRTEAFF
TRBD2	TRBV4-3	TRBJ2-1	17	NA	TGCGCCAGCAGCCCTCAAGGACTAGCGGGAGTGAGGAATGAGCAGTTCTTC	CASSPQGLAGVRNEQFF
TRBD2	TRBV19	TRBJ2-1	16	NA	TGTGCCAGTAGTATAGAGGGGACTAGCGGAAACAATGAGCAGTTCTTC	CASSIEGTSGNNEQFF
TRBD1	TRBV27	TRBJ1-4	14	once	TGTGCCAGCAGTCGGACAGGCGCTAACGAAAAACTGTTTTTT	CASSRTGANEKLFF
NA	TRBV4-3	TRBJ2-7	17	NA	TGCGCCAGCAGCCAAGATAATTGGTCCAGGGAGGCCTACGAGCAGTACTTC	CASSQDNWSREAYEQYF
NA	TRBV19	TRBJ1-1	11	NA	TGTGCCAGTATCGGAGCCCGCGAGGCTTTCTTT	CASIGAREAFF
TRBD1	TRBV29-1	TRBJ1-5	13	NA	TGCAGCGCACGGACAGGGCTGGGTCAGCCCCAGCATTTT	CSARTGLGQPQHF
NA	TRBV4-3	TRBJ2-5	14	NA	TGCGCCAGCAGCAAAGGCCTAGCAGAAGAGACCCAGTACTTC	CASSKGLAEETQYF
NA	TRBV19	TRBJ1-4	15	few	TGTGCCAGTAGTATTCGAGGGGCAACTAATGAAAAACTGTTTTTT	CASSIRGATNEKLFF